The T cell receptor (beta chain) under discussion was sequenced for a study of PD-1 blockade in classical Hodgkin lymphoma. About the study: A 3 mg/kg intravenous dose of nivolumab was received by patients every 2 weeks. Notes on the study in general: Lower baseline TCR diversity marked trial partial responders and progressors.

The assay was immunoSEQ multiplex PCR, and TCRdb's table has in-frame clones only and misses some. Altogether approximately 22,000 clones are present, about 70% being singletons, with the ten largest covering roughly 1.2%. From germline, CDR1 is PRHDT and CDR2 FYEKMQ (reference sequence). CDR3 length: 14 residues. The V end was cut by 5 bases, the J end by 3 bases, with 14 bases between. Time point reported: cycle 4 day 1 (C4D1), after more than 5 weeks of nivolumab. Patients all relapsed after autologous stem cell transplantation, and there was variation in brentuximab vedotin exposure. Thawed PBMCs yielded CD4+ T cells through magnetic negative selection. As to this clone: Its specificity is unknown.

The sequences come from CD4+ T cells from blood, collected before the fourth cycle of nivolumab. The J gene is TRBJ2-7, the V gene TRBV13; no reliable D call. This TCR came from a human donor with classical Hodgkin lymphoma. CDR3 loop: CASSLPRRSYEQYF. CDR3 sequence (DNA): TGTGCCAGCAGCCTACCCCGACGCAGCTACGAGCAGTACTTC.